A selection of T cell receptor beta chains follows, all from one sample in a study of blood T cells in healthy people across ages. One entry per CDR3 protein results from TCRdb running MiXCR on the 5' RACE reads. Seen here are roughly 1.9 million distinct CDR3 sequences, roughly two fifths observed once, and the top ten hold under 30%. The sample was blood. All receptors derive from a human donor in good health. Each CDR3 is given with its conserved first and last residue. A D gene is named only where the DNA matches it firmly. Size tells how often a clone was seen (once, few, many) or the class of an expanded clone, and some rows leave it out.

d_call	v_call	clone_size	j_call	cdr3_aa	cdr3_nt
NA	TRBV7-9	NA	TRBJ2-5	CASSARTEGETQYF	TGTGCCAGCAGCGCCAGGACTGAGGGGGAGACCCAGTACTTC
NA	TRBV4-1	few	TRBJ1-2	CASSHLTAIYGYTF	TGCGCCAGCAGCCATCTTACAGCGATCTATGGCTACACCTTC
TRBD1	TRBV28	once	TRBJ1-5	CASSLMDRAQHF	TGTGCCAGCAGTTTAATGGACAGGGCCCAGCATTTT
NA	TRBV10-3	NA	TRBJ2-5	CAITDDRETQYF	TGTGCCATCACAGACGATCGGGAGACCCAGTACTTC
NA	TRBV20-1	NA	TRBJ1-5	CSARTGPSNQPQHF	TGCAGTGCTAGGACAGGACCTAGCAATCAGCCCCAGCATTTT
NA	TRBV6-6	few	TRBJ2-5	CACSTVQETQYF	TGTGCCTGCTCTACAGTCCAAGAGACCCAGTACTTC
TRBD2	TRBV6-2/TRBV6-3	NA	TRBJ2-1	CASSYGRGSQFF	TGTGCCAGCAGTTACGGGAGGGGAAGTCAGTTCTTC
NA	TRBV4-3	NA	TRBJ1-2	CASSQDEGGAYTF	TGCGCCAGCAGCCAAGATGAGGGGGGTGCCTACACCTTC
TRBD1	TRBV20-1	many	TRBJ1-2	CSARDVGRGRGGYTF	TGCAGTGCTAGAGATGTCGGCAGGGGGCGCGGGGGCTACACCTTC
TRBD1	TRBV12-3/TRBV12-4	NA	TRBJ1-2	CASSLGTGHGGYTF	TGTGCCAGCAGTCTTGGGACAGGCCATGGGGGCTACACCTTC
NA	TRBV12-3/TRBV12-4	NA	TRBJ2-1	CASSTDRFDEQFF	TGTGCCAGCAGTACCGACAGGTTTGATGAGCAGTTCTTC
TRBD1	TRBV20-1	NA	TRBJ1-2	CSATGDRDGYTF	TGCAGTGCTACGGGGGACAGGGATGGCTACACCTTC
NA	TRBV12-3/TRBV12-4	NA	TRBJ2-3	CASSFSGHGRGWQYF	TGTGCCAGCAGTTTCTCGGGACACGGGCGAGGTTGGCAGTATTTT
TRBD1	TRBV20-1	NA	TRBJ2-1	CSARTPGTGAYNEQVF	TGCAGTGCTAGAACCCCCGGGACAGGGGCTTACAATGAGCAGGTCTTC
TRBD1	TRBV9	NA	TRBJ1-6	CASRTGGTLHF	TGTGCCAGCAGGACAGGGGGGACCCTCCACTTT
TRBD1	TRBV7-2	NA	TRBJ1-5	CASSFRQGGTQPQHF	TGTGCCAGCAGCTTCAGACAGGGTGGTACTCAGCCCCAGCATTTT
NA	TRBV29-1	few	TRBJ1-2	CSVVVGSIDGYTF	TGCAGCGTTGTTGTGGGGAGTATTGATGGCTACACCTTC
NA	TRBV25-1	few	TRBJ1-6	CASSGSSDSPLHF	TGTGCCAGCAGTGGTTCCTCGGATTCACCCCTCCACTTT
NA	TRBV7-6	once	TRBJ1-2	CASSLVPLQDPHGYTF	TGTGCCAGCAGCTTAGTCCCGTTACAGGACCCTCATGGCTACACCTTC
NA	TRBV5-1	NA	TRBJ1-1	CASSCTGDNTEAFF	TGCGCCAGCAGCTGTACAGGAGATAACACTGAAGCTTTCTTT
NA	TRBV12-3/TRBV12-4	few	TRBJ1-1	CASSFIQGAEAFF	TGTGCCAGCAGTTTCATCCAGGGTGCTGAAGCTTTCTTT
TRBD2	TRBV20-1	few	TRBJ2-3	CSARPTSGPAETQYF	TGCAGTGCTAGGCCTACTAGCGGGCCAGCGGAGACGCAGTATTTT